The subject of this entry is one T cell receptor (beta chain). Its antigen remains unidentified. The length of the CDR3 is 14 residues. The ends were cut back, 3 bases at V and 3 bases at J, with 10 bases in the middle. Germline-derived CDR1 and CDR2 are KGHSH and LQKENI. This record belongs to a study of shared clonotypes between healthy human individuals. Study-wide points: In contrast to clonotypes shared by all four donors, non-shared clonotypes had lower generation probabilities. The study sampled only blood, and tissue repertoires likely differ. The diversity represented, both genetic and in exposure history, was limited by few donors. Among a handful of donors, roughly 5% of naive CD4 clonotypes were found in common.

Assay used: immunoSEQ multiplex PCR; TCRdb lists only in-frame clones, some missing. The sample lists 950,000 to 1,100,000 clones, more than 75% occurring once. The TCR comes from a man aged 18 to 29 in good health. Some clones in this sample may be carry-over from other donors' samples. The sequenced material came from memory CD4+ T cells from PBMCs. Subset defined: CD45RA-negative fraction. The V call is TRBV18, the J call TRBJ2-3; unclear D gene. The chain's CDR3 is CASSPFNLTDTQYF. CDR3 nucleotide sequence: TGTGCCAGCTCACCCTTCAACCTTACAGATACGCAGTATTTT.